Each of the 23 T cell receptor beta chains below was sequenced from the same sample in a study of cytomegalovirus exposure and HLA in healthy donors. The PCR was carried out with 60 Vbeta primers and 13 Jbeta primers. The data were produced by immunoSEQ multiplex PCR, yet TCRdb's version contains in-frame clones alone and is incomplete. The table includes roughly 100,000 clones, 83% detected once. Sample: PBMCs. The receptors here all came from a man between 18 and 29 years old in good health and CMV-seronegative.

The chain recombines TRBV6-6 with TRBJ1-6; no clear D. Germline lookup yields CDR1 MNHNY and CDR2 SVGAGI (reference sequence). The V gene lost 6 bases and the J gene lost 7 bases, with 4 bases spanning the gap. CDR3 size: 11 residues. The CDR3 spells CASSRNSPLHF. CDR3 DNA sequence: TGTGCCAGCAGCAGGAATTCACCCCTCCACTTT.

The chain is built from TRBV28 and TRBJ1-5, with D perhaps matching TRBD1 (5 bases). CDR1 MDHEN and CDR2 SYDVKM come from the germline V gene. CDR3 size: 14 residues. Trimming removed 3 bases from V and 6 bases from J, with 12 bases in between. In nucleotides, the CDR3 is TGTGCCAGCAGTTTTGGGGCCGGGAGTCAGCCCCAGCATTTT. Translating gives CASSFGAGSQPQHF.

CDR3 sequence (DNA): TGTGCCAGCAGCCGTACACAGGGGTATGGCTACACCTTC. Translating it yields CASSRTQGYGYTF. The rearrangement uses TRBV7-8 and TRBJ1-2; 7 bases are shared with TRBD1. Germline CDR1 reads SGHVS; CDR2 reads FQNEAQ. V lost 5 bases, J lost 5 bases, and 5 bases stayed unmatched. The CDR3 is made up of 13 amino acids.

The V and J genes are TRBV5-1 and TRBJ1-1; TRBD1 matches 9 bases. From germline, CDR1 is SGHRS and CDR2 YFSETQ. Unmatched junction bases numbered 9, after V lost 1 base and J lost 5 bases. CDR3 length equals 16 residues. CDR3 residues: CASSLQQGARGTEAFF. CDR3 coding DNA: TGCGCCAGCAGCTTGCAACAGGGGGCGAGGGGAACTGAAGCTTTCTTT.

The chain carries TRBV19 and TRBJ2-2, with D possibly TRBD1 on 6 matching bases. CDR3 length equals 16 residues. The V gene lost 5 bases and the J gene lost 0 bases, with 13 bases spanning the gap. Germline-derived CDR1 and CDR2 are LNHDA and SQIVND (reference sequence). The CDR3 bases are TGTGCCAGTAGTCCAGGGGCGAGGTCGAACACCGGGGAGCTGTTTTTT. This codes for CASSPGARSNTGELFF.

This clone is medium-sized. The chain combines TRBV6-4 with TRBJ2-1, with TRBD1 as a possible D gene (5 bases). This CDR3 contains 13 residues. Deletions cut 3 bases from V and 2 bases from J, with 5 bases between. Per the germline V gene, CDR1 is MRHNA and CDR2 is SNTAGT. The CDR3 region has the DNA TGTGCCAGCAGTGAGGACACCTACAATGAGCAGTTCTTC. As protein: CASSEDTYNEQFF.

This chain links TRBV5-8 with TRBJ1-5, with 9 bases aligning to TRBD1. CDR3 size: 14 residues. V shed 5 bases, J shed 6 bases, and the junction held 6 bases outside the gene matches. CDR1 is SGHTS and CDR2 is YDEGEE in the germline V gene. The CDR3 DNA is TGTGCCAGCAGTCGACAGGGGGGTAGTCAGCCCCAGCATTTT. Its protein is CASSRQGGSQPQHF.

J is TRBJ2-5 and V is TRBV5-5; the match to TRBD2 covers 7 bases. With 2 bases clipped from V and 2 bases from J, the junction kept 3 bases outside the gene matches. CDR3 length equals 14 residues. The V gene's germline CDR1 is SGHKS and CDR2 YYEKEE (reference sequence). CDR3 residues: CASSFLADQETQYF. CDR3 nucleotides: TGTGCCAGCAGCTTCCTAGCGGATCAAGAGACCCAGTACTTC.

The rearrangement links TRBV5-6 to TRBJ2-6, with 8 bases that match TRBD1. Looked up from germline, CDR1 is SGHDT and CDR2 is YYEEEE. The CDR3 totals 18 residues. V lost 2 bases to trimming and J lost 2 bases; unmatched junction nucleotides: 9. The CDR3 sequence is CASSFGQGLPPGANVLTF. In nucleotides, the CDR3 is TGTGCCAGCAGCTTCGGACAGGGCCTCCCACCTGGGGCCAACGTCCTGACTTTC.

The chain is built from TRBV29-1 and TRBJ2-1; 10 nucleotides agree with TRBD2. The V segment lost 2 bases and the J segment 4 bases; nucleotides outside the gene matches: 5. CDR1 is SQVTM, CDR2 ANQGSEA, per germline. This CDR3 comprises 15 residues. The CDR3 protein is CSVELGLAAYNEQFF. The CDR3 nucleotides read TGCAGCGTTGAATTAGGACTAGCGGCATACAATGAGCAGTTCTTC.

The genes are TRBV28 and TRBJ1-5, with D perhaps TRBD1 (5 bases). This CDR3 has 17 residues. Trimming cost V 2 bases and J 2 bases, with 16 bases left between them. The germline gives CDR1 MDHEN, CDR2 SYDVKM. The CDR3: CASSLRLGREGNQPQHF. CDR3 bases: TGTGCCAGCAGTTTACGGTTGGGCAGGGAAGGCAATCAGCCCCAGCATTTT.

The rearrangement links TRBV2 to TRBJ1-1; the match to TRBD1 covers 8 bases. The CDR3 is 14 amino acids. The V and J ends lost 6 bases and 0 bases, in that order; junction bases with no gene match: 3. CDR1 and CDR2 from the germline V gene are SNHLY and FYNNEI. The CDR3 region is CASRWTGMNTEAFF. The CDR3 coding sequence is TGTGCCAGCAGGTGGACAGGGATGAACACTGAAGCTTTCTTT.

V usage is TRBV7-2 and J usage is TRBJ2-3; possibly TRBD2 for D (6 bases). The CDR3 consists of 14 residues. Per germline, CDR1 SGHTA and CDR2 FQGNSA. V gave up 1 base and J gave up 5 bases, with 10 bases separating them. The CDR3 spells CASSLGRAEDTQYF. CDR3 coding DNA: TGTGCCAGCAGCTTAGGGAGGGCCGAAGATACGCAGTATTTT.

In this sample, this clone turned up a few times. The chain has TRBV5-1 and TRBJ2-4; 8 nucleotides align to TRBD1. CDR3 length equals 16 residues. Germline lookup yields CDR1 SGHRS and CDR2 YFSETQ. V gave up 0 bases and J gave up 0 bases; unmatched junction bases: 2. Here the CDR3 DNA reads TGCGCCAGCAGCTTGGGACAGGGGATAGCCAAAAACATTCAGTACTTC. It is translated as CASSLGQGIAKNIQYF.

This chain connects TRBV19 to TRBJ2-3; TRBD2 agrees at 9 bases. Germline assignment: CDR1 LNHDA and CDR2 SQIVND (reference sequence). This CDR3 spans 19 amino acids. V was clipped by 3 bases and J by 2 bases; unmatched bases: 15. The CDR3 loop is CASSILAGTPGVITDTQYF. The CDR3 DNA is TGTGCCAGTAGTATCCTAGCGGGAACTCCCGGGGTGATCACAGATACGCAGTATTTT.

V usage is TRBV11-2 and J usage is TRBJ1-4, with D tentatively TRBD1 (5 bases). Germline CDR1 and CDR2: SGHAT and FQNNGV. The CDR3 has 16 residues. With 4 bases removed from V and 0 bases from J, the gap between germline ends came to 12 bases. CDR3 region: CASSWGGFATNEKLFF. Written as DNA, the CDR3 is TGTGCCAGCAGCTGGGGGGGGTTTGCAACTAATGAAAAACTGTTTTTT.

The chain couples TRBV5-4 to TRBJ2-1; 7 positions agree with TRBD2. V was clipped by 5 bases and J by 4 bases; unmatched bases: 6. CDR3 size: 14 residues. Germline lookup yields CDR1 SGHNT and CDR2 YYREEE (reference sequence). The CDR3 loop is CASSPASGYNEQFF. The CDR3 bases are TGTGCCAGCAGTCCGGCTAGCGGTTACAATGAGCAGTTCTTC.

The gene calls are TRBV28 and TRBJ2-7; 13 bases are shared with TRBD2. J lost 6 bases, V lost 0 bases, and 14 bases had no gene match. CDR1 and CDR2 from the germline V gene are MDHEN and SYDVKM. The CDR3 consists of 19 residues. The CDR3 region has the DNA TGTGCCAGCAGTTTATGGGTCCGGACTAGCGGGAGCCAGCAGGCCGAGCAGTACTTC. Its protein is CASSLWVRTSGSQQAEQYF.

The chain is built from TRBV5-1 and TRBJ1-1; no clear D gene. CDR3 length equals 11 residues. The germline V and J ends were trimmed by 8 bases and 11 bases, with 16 bases remaining between them. CDR1 and CDR2 (germline): SGHRS, YFSETQ. Written as DNA, the CDR3 is TGCGCCAGGACCAAACCGGCGGGGGCTTTCTTT. Protein sequence: CARTKPAGAFF.

This chain uses TRBV28 with TRBJ2-7; D might be TRBD2 (5 bases). CDR3 length equals 15 residues. The V end lost 3 bases, the J end lost 7 bases, and 19 bases lay between the germline ends. Per germline, CDR1 MDHEN and CDR2 SYDVKM. DNA for the CDR3: TGTGCCAGCAGTTTTTACCGGGATCTGAAGAGGGAGCAGTACTTC. Translating it yields CASSFYRDLKREQYF.

This clone appeared a few times. This chain joins TRBV28 and TRBJ1-5; 7 bases map to TRBD1. Germline values: CDR1 MDHEN, CDR2 SYDVKM. V lost 7 bases and J lost 4; bases outside the gene matches: 10. There are 15 residues in the CDR3. The DNA of the CDR3 is TGTGCCAGCAATCTCGGACAGGTCGGGAATCAGCCCCAGCATTTT. It encodes CASNLGQVGNQPQHF.

This chain connects TRBV27 to TRBJ2-1; the match to TRBD2 covers 10 bases. V shed 6 bases, J shed 10 bases, and the junction held 12 bases outside the gene matches. The CDR3 has 15 amino acids. Germline lookup yields CDR1 MNHEY and CDR2 SMNVEV (reference sequence). CDR3 nucleotide sequence: TGTGCCAGCAGCACACCGGGACTAGCGAGAAACGAGCAGTTCTTC. This encodes CASSTPGLARNEQFF.

V gene TRBV19 combines with J gene TRBJ1-5, with 7 bases aligning to TRBD1. J lost 2 bases, V lost 3 bases, and 4 bases had no gene match. The CDR3 spans 15 residues. The germline CDR1 and CDR2 sequences are LNHDA and SQIVND (reference sequence). The CDR3 reads CASSIGTVGNQPQHF. The CDR3 region has the DNA TGTGCCAGTAGTATCGGGACAGTTGGCAATCAGCCCCAGCATTTT. The variable domain in full, with the rest retrieved from reference TRBV19 and TRBJ1-5, is DGGITQSPKYLFRKEGQNVTLSCEQNLNHDAMYWYRQDPGQGLRLIYYSQIVNDFQKGDIAEGYSVSREKKESFPLTVTSAQKNPTAFYLCASSIGTVGNQPQHFGDGTRLSIL.